These T cell receptor beta chains were read from a single sample in a study of beta chain features in type 1 diabetes. The assay was immunoSEQ multiplex PCR, and TCRdb's table has in-frame clones only and misses some. The sample shows some 640,000 clones, around an eighth of them seen only once. The source material was naive CD4+ T cells from blood. These receptor sequences come from a man between 18 and 29 years old with type 1 diabetes. Each CDR3 is given with its conserved first and last residue. A D gene is named only where the DNA matches it firmly. Size tells how often a clone was seen (once, few, many) or the class of an expanded clone, and some rows leave it out.

V gene	clone size	J gene	D gene	CDR3 protein	CDR3 DNA
TRBV6-5	few	TRBJ2-7	-	CASSYTHGTEYEQYF	TGTGCCAGCAGTTACACGCACGGGACGGAATACGAGCAGTACTTC
TRBV6-1	few	TRBJ1-2	-	CASSLSGANYGYTF	TGTGCCAGCAGCCTCTCAGGGGCTAACTATGGCTACACCTTC
TRBV28	few	TRBJ2-7	-	CASRTRGRLTYEQYF	TGTGCCAGCAGAACCAGGGGCCGCCTAACCTACGAGCAGTACTTC
TRBV2	-	TRBJ2-5	TRBD1	CASKVTGGFGETQYF	TGTGCCAGCAAGGTCACAGGGGGTTTTGGCGAGACCCAGTACTTC
TRBV30	few	TRBJ2-2	-	CAWSVFDTGELFF	TGTGCCTGGAGTGTCTTTGACACCGGGGAGCTGTTTTTT
TRBV30	few	TRBJ1-3	-	CAWTVSGNTIYF	TGTGCCTGGACGGTCTCTGGAAACACCATATATTTT
TRBV18	-	TRBJ2-3	-	CASSTSTDTQYF	TGTGCCAGCTCAACTAGCACAGATACGCAGTATTTT
TRBV5-6	-	TRBJ2-7	-	CASSLAGEQYF	TGTGCCAGCAGCTTAGCTGGGGAGCAGTACTTC
TRBV27	-	TRBJ2-7	TRBD1	CASSRTGAISYEQYF	TGTGCCAGCAGCCGGACAGGCGCAATTTCCTACGAGCAGTACTTC
TRBV25-1	-	TRBJ1-2	-	CASSGTVYGYTF	TGTGCCAGCAGTGGAACGGTCTATGGCTACACCTTC
TRBV30	few	TRBJ1-5	-	CAWSLYGNQPQHF	TGTGCCTGGAGTCTTTACGGCAATCAGCCCCAGCATTTT
TRBV7-7	-	TRBJ2-2	-	CASSPHTGELFF	TGTGCTAGCAGCCCTCACACCGGGGAGCTGTTTTTT
TRBV30	few	TRBJ2-1	TRBD2	CAWSAGRTSGPSSYNEQFF	TGTGCCTGGAGTGCTGGTAGGACTAGCGGGCCGAGCTCCTACAATGAGCAGTTCTTC
TRBV7-2	-	TRBJ2-1	-	CASSLRVSYNEQFF	TGTGCCAGCAGCTTAAGAGTCTCCTACAATGAGCAGTTCTTC
TRBV10-3	few	TRBJ2-3	-	CAITPGRVTDTQYF	TGTGCCATCACCCCTGGGCGGGTCACAGATACGCAGTATTTT
TRBV2	few	TRBJ2-6	-	CAGQTASGANVLTF	TGTGCCGGGCAGACCGCCTCTGGGGCCAACGTCCTGACTTTC
TRBV5-1	-	TRBJ1-2	-	CASSRTLSTIDYGYTF	TGCGCCAGCAGCCGAACCCTTTCAACTATCGACTATGGCTACACCTTC
TRBV5-4	-	TRBJ2-7	TRBD1	CALTTRGRYEQYF	TGTGCTCTTACCACTAGGGGGCGCTACGAGCAGTACTTC
TRBV20-1	-	TRBJ1-2	-	CSARGAYGYTF	TGCAGTGCAAGAGGGGCCTATGGCTACACCTTC
TRBV7-9	-	TRBJ2-7	TRBD1	CASSLVWDRGYEQYF	TGTGCCAGCAGCTTAGTTTGGGACAGGGGATACGAGCAGTACTTC
TRBV25-1	few	TRBJ1-1	TRBD1	CASRKTSGTGPEAFF	TGTGCCAGCAGGAAAACTTCCGGGACAGGGCCTGAAGCTTTCTTT
TRBV9	few	TRBJ2-5	TRBD1	CASSVDPRGRETQYF	TGTGCCAGCAGCGTAGACCCCAGGGGGCGAGAGACCCAGTACTTC